This is a list of T cell receptor beta chains from one sample in a study of response to subunit inactivated influenza vaccine. From the RT-PCR reads, TCRdb called clonotypes with MiXCR, one entry per CDR3 protein. Among hundreds of thousands of distinct CDR3 sequences listed, 22% were seen once. Sequenced here: PBMCs from blood, sampled less than 22 months after vaccination. These receptors were taken from a man in his fifties or sixties who received an inactivated influenza vaccine. Each CDR3 is given with its conserved first and last residue. Fields, in order: D gene, J gene, clone size, V gene, CDR3 protein, CDR3 DNA. D genes are given only for firm matches. Clone sizes are given selectively: once, few, many, or a class where the clone is expanded.

D gene: -; J gene: TRBJ1-2; clone size: -; V gene: TRBV10-3; CDR3 protein: CAIRLGGGSSTGYTF; CDR3 DNA: TGTGCCATCAGACTCGGGGGTGGGAGTTCTACTGGCTACACCTTC
D gene: TRBD2; J gene: TRBJ2-5; clone size: once; V gene: TRBV5-4; CDR3 protein: CASSLAREAGTQYF; CDR3 DNA: TGTGCCAGCAGCTTGGCGCGGGAGGCGGGGACCCAGTACTTC
D gene: TRBD1; J gene: TRBJ1-6; clone size: many; V gene: TRBV4-3; CDR3 protein: CASSQAGTGVSPLHF; CDR3 DNA: TGCGCCAGCAGCCAAGCCGGGACAGGGGTTTCACCCCTCCACTTT
D gene: -; J gene: TRBJ2-7; clone size: -; V gene: TRBV4-3; CDR3 protein: CASSQVADRFYEQYF; CDR3 DNA: TGCGCCAGCAGCCAAGTCGCAGACAGGTTCTACGAGCAGTACTTC
D gene: -; J gene: TRBJ1-1; clone size: -; V gene: TRBV18; CDR3 protein: CASSTTGHLVRKNTEAFF; CDR3 DNA: TGTGCCAGCTCAACTACGGGACACCTCGTGCGTAAAAACACTGAAGCTTTCTTT
D gene: TRBD2; J gene: TRBJ2-2; clone size: -; V gene: TRBV27; CDR3 protein: CASSLGLAGAFTGELFF; CDR3 DNA: TGTGCCAGCAGTTTAGGACTAGCGGGAGCTTTCACCGGGGAGCTGTTTTTT
D gene: TRBD2; J gene: TRBJ2-7; clone size: -; V gene: TRBV18; CDR3 protein: CASSPPLAGRDDEQYF; CDR3 DNA: TGTGCCAGCTCACCCCCACTAGCGGGGAGGGACGACGAGCAGTACTTC
D gene: -; J gene: TRBJ2-7; clone size: -; V gene: TRBV12-3/TRBV12-4; CDR3 protein: CASRWGARYEQYF; CDR3 DNA: TGTGCCAGCAGATGGGGGGCCAGATACGAGCAGTACTTC
D gene: -; J gene: TRBJ1-6; clone size: -; V gene: TRBV3-1; CDR3 protein: CASSYRESSYNSPLHF; CDR3 DNA: TGTGCCAGCAGTTACAGGGAGAGCTCCTATAATTCACCCCTCCACTTT
D gene: -; J gene: TRBJ2-3; clone size: once; V gene: TRBV5-1; CDR3 protein: CASSRKKSGYTDTQYF; CDR3 DNA: TGCGCCAGCAGCCGGAAGAAAAGCGGGTACACAGATACGCAGTATTTT
D gene: -; J gene: TRBJ1-2; clone size: -; V gene: TRBV29-1; CDR3 protein: CSVDWGGDYGYTF; CDR3 DNA: TGCAGCGTTGACTGGGGGGGCGATTATGGCTACACCTTC
D gene: TRBD1; J gene: TRBJ2-1; clone size: -; V gene: TRBV5-1; CDR3 protein: CASSRTPGQGYNEQFF; CDR3 DNA: TGCGCCAGCAGCCGAACCCCGGGACAGGGTTACAATGAGCAGTTCTTC
D gene: TRBD2; J gene: TRBJ2-3; clone size: -; V gene: TRBV5-6; CDR3 protein: CASSFSGSSPDTQYF; CDR3 DNA: TGTGCCAGCAGCTTTAGCGGGAGTTCCCCAGATACGCAGTATTTT
D gene: -; J gene: TRBJ2-7; clone size: few; V gene: TRBV7-9; CDR3 protein: CASSWPTRGVYEQYF; CDR3 DNA: TGTGCCAGCAGCTGGCCTACTAGAGGTGTTTACGAGCAGTACTTC
D gene: -; J gene: TRBJ2-5; clone size: -; V gene: TRBV6-1; CDR3 protein: CASRKRRTEETQYF; CDR3 DNA: TGTGCCAGCCGCAAGCGGAGGACCGAAGAGACCCAGTACTTC
D gene: TRBD1; J gene: TRBJ1-4; clone size: -; V gene: TRBV7-9; CDR3 protein: CASSIATGSPEKLFF; CDR3 DNA: TGTGCCAGCAGCATCGCGACAGGGTCTCCTGAAAAACTGTTTTTT
D gene: -; J gene: TRBJ2-1; clone size: few; V gene: TRBV15; CDR3 protein: CATSREQDSSYNEQFF; CDR3 DNA: TGTGCCACCAGCAGAGAACAGGATAGCTCCTACAATGAGCAGTTCTTC
D gene: -; J gene: TRBJ2-1; clone size: -; V gene: TRBV7-9; CDR3 protein: CASRDFSYNEQFF; CDR3 DNA: TGTGCCAGCAGGGACTTCTCCTACAATGAGCAGTTCTTC
D gene: -; J gene: TRBJ1-1; clone size: -; V gene: TRBV29-1; CDR3 protein: CSGEQGVAFF; CDR3 DNA: TGCAGCGGCGAACAGGGCGTAGCTTTCTTT
D gene: -; J gene: TRBJ1-5; clone size: -; V gene: TRBV2; CDR3 protein: CASSHDGETQHF; CDR3 DNA: TGTGCCAGCAGCCATGACGGGGAGACCCAGCATTTT
D gene: -; J gene: TRBJ2-7; clone size: -; V gene: TRBV14; CDR3 protein: CASSQVASYEQYF; CDR3 DNA: TGTGCCAGCAGCCAAGTAGCCTCCTACGAGCAGTACTTC
D gene: TRBD2; J gene: TRBJ2-5; clone size: few; V gene: TRBV9; CDR3 protein: CASSVEETSHRQYF; CDR3 DNA: TGTGCCAGCAGCGTAGAGGAGACTAGCCACCGCCAGTACTTC
D gene: TRBD2; J gene: TRBJ2-7; clone size: -; V gene: TRBV6-1; CDR3 protein: CASRARTSGSYEQYF; CDR3 DNA: TGTGCCAGCAGGGCCCGGACTAGCGGATCCTACGAGCAGTACTTC
D gene: -; J gene: TRBJ1-3; clone size: many; V gene: TRBV7-8; CDR3 protein: CASSLFIQGLSGNTIYF; CDR3 DNA: TGTGCCAGCAGCTTATTTATCCAGGGACTCTCTGGAAACACCATATATTTT
D gene: TRBD1; J gene: TRBJ2-4; clone size: few; V gene: TRBV5-5; CDR3 protein: CASSSTGAKNIQYF; CDR3 DNA: TGTGCCAGCAGCTCGACAGGGGCCAAAAACATTCAGTACTTC
D gene: TRBD2; J gene: TRBJ2-1; clone size: -; V gene: TRBV5-5; CDR3 protein: CASSLEILAGDEQFF; CDR3 DNA: TGTGCCAGCAGCTTGGAGATCCTAGCGGGTGATGAGCAGTTCTTC
D gene: -; J gene: TRBJ1-5; clone size: -; V gene: TRBV11-2; CDR3 protein: CASTQSFGDQPQHF; CDR3 DNA: TGTGCCAGCACCCAGAGTTTCGGTGACCAGCCCCAGCATTTT
D gene: -; J gene: TRBJ2-5; clone size: -; V gene: TRBV5-6; CDR3 protein: CASSRDRTQYF; CDR3 DNA: TGTGCCAGCAGCCGGGACCGTACCCAGTACTTC
D gene: -; J gene: TRBJ2-7; clone size: -; V gene: TRBV28; CDR3 protein: CASQGNAYEQYF; CDR3 DNA: TGTGCCAGCCAGGGGAATGCCTACGAGCAGTACTTC
D gene: TRBD1; J gene: TRBJ1-1; clone size: -; V gene: TRBV20-1; CDR3 protein: CSARDVGQGAEAFF; CDR3 DNA: TGCAGTGCTAGAGATGTTGGACAGGGGGCTGAAGCTTTCTTT
D gene: TRBD1; J gene: TRBJ2-7; clone size: -; V gene: TRBV28; CDR3 protein: CASRRQGARYEQYF; CDR3 DNA: TGTGCCAGCAGACGACAGGGGGCTCGATACGAGCAGTACTTC
D gene: -; J gene: TRBJ2-3; clone size: -; V gene: TRBV11-2; CDR3 protein: CASSLDSASVTQYF; CDR3 DNA: TGTGCCAGCAGCTTAGACTCGGCAAGTGTTACGCAGTATTTT
D gene: -; J gene: TRBJ1-5; clone size: many; V gene: TRBV6-2/TRBV6-3; CDR3 protein: CASTKAGNQPQHF; CDR3 DNA: TGTGCCAGCACGAAGGCGGGGAATCAGCCCCAGCATTTT
D gene: TRBD1; J gene: TRBJ2-2; clone size: few; V gene: TRBV11-2; CDR3 protein: CASSPWGLSRDRIPNTGELFF; CDR3 DNA: TGTGCCAGCAGCCCCTGGGGTCTTTCCCGGGACAGGATACCGAACACCGGGGAGCTGTTTTTT
D gene: -; J gene: TRBJ1-3; clone size: many; V gene: TRBV7-9; CDR3 protein: CASSYYRETGNTIYF; CDR3 DNA: TGTGCCAGCAGCTACTACAGGGAAACTGGAAACACCATATATTTT
D gene: TRBD1; J gene: TRBJ1-1; clone size: -; V gene: TRBV9; CDR3 protein: CASSVTGGSEAFF; CDR3 DNA: TGTGCCAGCAGCGTAACAGGGGGCTCTGAAGCTTTCTTT
D gene: -; J gene: TRBJ2-5; clone size: -; V gene: TRBV7-8; CDR3 protein: CASSSTDKNQETQYF; CDR3 DNA: TGTGCCAGCAGCTCGACGGACAAAAACCAAGAGACCCAGTACTTC
D gene: TRBD1; J gene: TRBJ2-7; clone size: few; V gene: TRBV6-5; CDR3 protein: CASSYSGGNEQYF; CDR3 DNA: TGTGCCAGCAGTTACTCAGGGGGCAACGAGCAGTACTTC
D gene: -; J gene: TRBJ1-3; clone size: few; V gene: TRBV28; CDR3 protein: CASSFSTGRSGNTIYF; CDR3 DNA: TGTGCCAGCAGTTTTTCCACCGGGCGCTCTGGAAACACCATATATTTT
D gene: -; J gene: TRBJ1-2; clone size: -; V gene: TRBV29-1; CDR3 protein: CSVEERGVGYGYTF; CDR3 DNA: TGCAGCGTTGAAGAGCGGGGGGTAGGATATGGCTACACCTTC
D gene: -; J gene: TRBJ2-1; clone size: -; V gene: TRBV20-1; CDR3 protein: CSAKGGGYNEQFF; CDR3 DNA: TGCAGTGCTAAAGGGGGGGGGTACAATGAGCAGTTCTTC
D gene: -; J gene: TRBJ1-5; clone size: many; V gene: TRBV4-1; CDR3 protein: CASSQAPLSNQPQHF; CDR3 DNA: TGCGCCAGCAGCCAAGCTCCCCTTAGCAATCAGCCCCAGCATTTT